A selection of T cell receptor beta chains follows, all from one sample in a study of identifying expanded T cells in peripheral blood. Measured with immunoSEQ multiplex PCR; TCRdb has only the in-frame clones, and not every one. The table shows 95,000 or so clones, with approximately 83% occurring only once. The material sequenced was blood. The receptor source for this set is a person between 18 and 75 years old in good health. Each CDR3 is given with its conserved first and last residue. A D gene is named only where the DNA matches it firmly. Clone sizes are given selectively: once, few, many, or a class where the clone is expanded.

V	size	D	J	CDR3	DNA
TRBV18	-	-	TRBJ2-2	CASSPQKLKGAGELFF	TGTGCCAGCTCACCACAAAAGCTGAAGGGGGCCGGGGAGCTGTTTTTT
TRBV7-9	once	TRBD1	TRBJ2-2	CASSSGQGTGELFF	TGTGCCAGCAGCTCAGGACAGGGGACCGGGGAGCTGTTTTTT
TRBV7-2	-	-	TRBJ1-1	CASSLEVLDTEAFF	TGTGCCAGCAGCTTGGAGGTTTTGGACACTGAAGCTTTCTTT
TRBV6-6	-	TRBD1	TRBJ1-2	CATGGQGINYGYTF	TGTGCCACAGGGGGACAGGGGATTAACTATGGCTACACCTTC
TRBV7-2	once	-	TRBJ1-2	CASSDSRGQSGYTF	TGTGCCAGCAGCGACTCACGGGGCCAATCTGGCTACACCTTC
TRBV12-5	few	TRBD1	TRBJ1-6	CASGRIGTGDNSPLHF	TGTGCTAGTGGTCGCATCGGGACAGGGGATAATTCACCCCTCCACTTT
TRBV27	once	TRBD1	TRBJ1-2	CASSFDRGGGYTF	TGTGCCAGCAGTTTCGACAGGGGGGGCGGCTACACCTTC
TRBV15	-	-	TRBJ1-5	CATSRGGQGSMGHF	TGTGCCACCAGCAGAGGAGGCCAGGGGAGTATGGGGCATTTT
TRBV15	-	-	TRBJ2-7	CATSRDRLWAASYEQYF	TGTGCCACCAGCAGAGATCGTCTGTGGGCGGCCTCCTACGAGCAGTACTTC
TRBV5-5	-	-	TRBJ1-5	CASSLAVTSNQPQHF	TGTGCCAGCAGCTTGGCCGTGACCTCAAATCAGCCCCAGCATTTT
TRBV11-2	-	TRBD1	TRBJ2-7	CASRQTGQGAQQYF	TGTGCCAGCAGGCAAACGGGACAGGGGGCTCAGCAGTACTTC
TRBV7-2	-	-	TRBJ1-1	CASSLNRNTEAFF	TGTGCCAGCAGCTTGAATCGAAACACTGAAGCTTTCTTT
TRBV5-1	-	-	TRBJ2-3	CASSLGPVDTQYF	TGCGCCAGCAGCTTGGGCCCCGTGGATACGCAGTATTTT
TRBV19	-	-	TRBJ1-1	CASSASTGINTEAFF	TGTGCCAGTAGTGCTTCGACAGGTATTAACACTGAAGCTTTCTTT
TRBV11-2	-	-	TRBJ1-3	CASRRGLTLGNTIYF	TGTGCCAGCAGGAGGGGGTTGACTTTAGGAAACACCATATATTTT
TRBV6-1	-	TRBD1	TRBJ2-7	CASSVLLLTGGTSYEQYF	TGTGCCAGCAGTGTCCTCCTACTTACAGGGGGTACCTCCTACGAGCAGTACTTC
TRBV29-1	-	-	TRBJ1-5	CSVTVSGENQPQHF	TGCAGCGTTACTGTATCAGGGGAGAATCAGCCCCAGCATTTT
TRBV29-1	-	-	TRBJ1-2	CSVEETGNYGYTF	TGCAGCGTTGAAGAAACAGGGAACTATGGCTACACCTTC
TRBV5-6	once	TRBD1	TRBJ2-3	CASSYGTGTDTQYF	TGTGCCAGCAGCTACGGGACAGGCACAGATACGCAGTATTTT
TRBV7-2	-	-	TRBJ1-6	CASSLVLLPGVNSPLHF	TGTGCCAGCAGCTTAGTTCTCCTCCCGGGGGTTAATTCACCCCTCCACTTT
TRBV30	-	-	TRBJ1-6	CAWSIGGGNSPLHF	TGTGCCTGGAGTATAGGGGGGGGTAATTCACCCCTCCACTTT
TRBV2	-	-	TRBJ2-7	CASRGGYEQYF	TGTGCCAGCAGGGGGGGCTACGAGCAGTACTTC
TRBV5-6	-	TRBD1	TRBJ1-2	CASRRGQGTLNNYGYTF	TGTGCCAGCAGGAGAGGACAGGGGACATTAAATAACTATGGCTACACCTTC
TRBV7-6	-	TRBD1	TRBJ1-4	CASSPKPAGQGFWHNEKLFF	TGTGCCAGCAGCCCTAAGCCCGCGGGACAGGGCTTCTGGCATAATGAAAAACTGTTTTTT
TRBV7-9	once	-	TRBJ1-1	CASSREEVNTEAFF	TGTGCCAGCAGCCGCGAGGAAGTGAACACTGAAGCTTTCTTT
TRBV10-1	-	TRBD1	TRBJ2-3	CASSESRGYTDTQYF	TGCGCCAGCAGTGAGTCCAGGGGGTATACAGATACGCAGTATTTT
TRBV18	-	-	TRBJ1-5	CASSPAYSNQPQHF	TGTGCCAGCTCACCGGCGTATAGCAATCAGCCCCAGCATTTT
TRBV7-9	-	TRBD2	TRBJ2-7	CASSLVVGGAWDEQYF	TGTGCCAGCAGCTTAGTGGTCGGGGGGGCGTGGGACGAGCAGTACTTC
TRBV14	-	-	TRBJ1-1	CASSPPPGTKEAFF	TGTGCCAGCAGCCCTCCGCCCGGGACAAAGGAAGCTTTCTTT
TRBV11-2	once	-	TRBJ1-4	CASSLTSGEKLFF	TGTGCCAGCAGCTTGACATCCGGTGAAAAACTGTTTTTT
TRBV9	-	TRBD2	TRBJ2-7	CASSPSSGGRYEQYF	TGTGCCAGCAGCCCTTCTAGCGGGGGCCGTTACGAGCAGTACTTC
TRBV30	-	TRBD1	TRBJ1-1	CAWSVQGGSYASTEAFF	TGTGCCTGGAGTGTTCAGGGGGGATCTTATGCAAGTACTGAAGCTTTCTTT
TRBV7-9	-	TRBD1	TRBJ2-7	CASRAGGYEQYF	TGTGCCAGCCGGGCAGGGGGATACGAGCAGTACTTC
TRBV4-1	-	-	TRBJ2-1	CASSQGRAGQLFF	TGCGCCAGCAGCCAAGGAAGGGCAGGGCAATTGTTCTTC
TRBV6-6	-	TRBD1	TRBJ1-2	CASSYPTGDQRGYTF	TGTGCCAGCAGTTATCCGACAGGGGACCAAAGGGGCTACACCTTC
TRBV5-6	once	-	TRBJ2-7	CASSSRSRTSYEQYF	TGTGCCAGCAGCTCCCGGTCCCGTACCTCCTACGAGCAGTACTTC
TRBV5-4	once	-	TRBJ1-1	CASSPGLNTEAFF	TGTGCCAGCAGCCCTGGGCTTAACACTGAAGCTTTCTTT
TRBV6-5	once	TRBD2	TRBJ2-1	CASSYGLAGDNEQFF	TGTGCCAGCAGTTACGGACTAGCGGGGGACAATGAGCAGTTCTTC
TRBV4-1	-	TRBD1	TRBJ2-2	CASREGQGAPILAGELFF	TGCGCCAGCAGAGAAGGACAGGGGGCTCCGATCTTGGCCGGGGAGCTGTTTTTT
TRBV9	-	TRBD1	TRBJ2-5	CASSDTGGMETQYF	TGTGCCAGCAGCGATACAGGGGGCATGGAGACCCAGTACTTC
TRBV25-1	-	-	TRBJ1-2	CASSHGYGYTF	TGTGCCAGCAGCCACGGGTATGGCTACACCTTC
TRBV7-9	-	TRBD2	TRBJ2-1	CASVTGLALYNEQFF	TGTGCCAGCGTCACGGGACTAGCGTTATACAATGAGCAGTTCTTC
TRBV5-4	-	-	TRBJ1-2	CASSLDLGQDRDYGYTF	TGTGCCAGCAGCTTGGATTTGGGGCAGGACAGAGACTATGGCTACACCTTC
TRBV30	-	TRBD1	TRBJ2-7	CAWRPKGQGEQYF	TGTGCCTGGAGACCGAAGGGACAGGGCGAGCAGTACTTC
TRBV10-2	-	-	TRBJ2-1	CASSERRNSAFEQFF	TGCGCCAGCAGTGAGCGCCGCAATTCAGCTTTTGAGCAGTTCTTC
TRBV5-5	-	-	TRBJ1-4	CASSLGGLTNEKLFF	TGTGCCAGCAGCTTGGGGGGATTGACTAATGAAAAACTGTTTTTT
TRBV27	-	-	TRBJ1-6	CASCAYRQTDSPLHF	TGTGCCAGCTGCGCCTACCGACAGACGGATTCACCCCTCCACTTT
TRBV7-9	-	-	TRBJ2-7	CASSLASTSYEQYF	TGTGCCAGCAGCTTAGCGAGTACCTCCTACGAGCAGTACTTC
TRBV5-5	-	-	TRBJ1-1	CASSRGGGMNTEAFF	TGTGCCAGCAGTAGAGGAGGCGGGATGAACACTGAAGCTTTCTTT
TRBV25-1	few	TRBD1	TRBJ1-2	CASSPQGAFGYTF	TGTGCCAGCAGTCCACAGGGGGCGTTTGGCTACACCTTC
TRBV5-1	-	-	TRBJ2-5	CASSSRDRQGTQYF	TGCGCCAGCAGTTCAAGGGACCGTCAAGGGACCCAGTACTTC
TRBV27	-	TRBD1	TRBJ1-1	CATQGTGVGDTEAFF	TGTGCCACACAGGGGACAGGGGTTGGAGACACTGAAGCTTTCTTT
TRBV7-9	-	-	TRBJ1-3	CASSPKGSGNTIYF	TGTGCCAGCAGCCCAAAGGGGTCAGGAAACACCATATATTTT
TRBV7-2	-	-	TRBJ1-2	CASSLAARGYTF	TGTGCCAGCAGCTTAGCGGCCCGGGGCTACACCTTC
TRBV6-5	-	-	TRBJ2-1	CASSYYGDEQFF	TGTGCCAGCAGTTATTACGGGGATGAGCAGTTCTTC
TRBV19	-	-	TRBJ1-5	CASTPDILQPQHF	TGTGCCAGTACCCCGGACATTCTTCAGCCCCAGCATTTT
TRBV4-3	-	-	TRBJ2-3	CASSQDGWWLTDTQYF	TGCGCCAGCAGCCAAGATGGATGGTGGCTTACAGATACGCAGTATTTT
TRBV2	few	TRBD2	TRBJ2-5	CASSQRRGGLETQYF	TGTGCCAGCAGCCAGAGGCGGGGGGGCCTAGAGACCCAGTACTTC
TRBV27	-	-	TRBJ2-7	CASSLFFTGLYEQYF	TGTGCCAGCAGTCTTTTCTTTACAGGGCTCTACGAGCAGTACTTC